This T cell receptor (beta chain) was identified during a study of neurological immune-mediated disorders (dated by TCRdb to the late 2010s). Describing the broader study: Peripheral blood TCR-beta repertoires from HTLV-I-associated myelopathy (HAM/TSP) patients, multiple sclerosis patients and healthy controls were compared by UMI-based sequencing. Alongside PBMC samples, the set of about 100 TCR-beta libraries contained longitudinal samples, technical triplicates, and paired CD4+ and CD8+ T-cell subsets that had been sorted. The cohort comprised 68 subjects: about 14 HAM/TSP patients, 35 or so multiple sclerosis patients and 20 healthy controls.

This clonotype was observed many times. The antigen it binds to is not known. Base qualities are not provided; no much larger clone lies one nucleotide away. The healthy controls were volunteers from blood banks in Maryland, USA. Libraries from unsorted PBMCs were made from 2 million PBMCs kept in RNAlater at -80 degrees C until RNA extraction. Peripheral blood was subjected to Ficoll-Hypaque density gradient centrifugation to isolate PBMCs, which were then cryopreserved in liquid nitrogen. cDNA was synthesized by template-switch 5'RACE using a primer carrying a 10-nucleotide random unique molecular identifier by which each TCR transcript was tagged. Every sequencing run yielded over 160 million TCR-beta sequences covering 15-18 subjects. The RNeasy kit was used for extraction of total RNA. TCR-beta VDJ regions were amplified with primers for the TCR constant region and the 5'RACE anchor, using the KAPA Real-time Library Amplification kit. A first PCR added sample indexes and Illumina adaptors, after which a second PCR increased the library yield. The roughly 650 bp TCR product was size-selected on a 2% E-gel SizeSelection system after Ampure bead purification. Library quality was checked on a Bioanalyzer, concentration was measured with Qubit, and libraries were quantified with the Kapa Library Quantification kit before pooling. Libraries were sequenced paired-end 2 x 150 bp on an Illumina HiSeq 2500. To increase sequence diversity, roughly 24-32% phiX was spiked into each library pool. The source study handled its data this way. The quality-filtered reads were processed with the UMI-based MiGEC pipeline, whose error correction step removed more than 80% of the raw TCR sequences. VDJ genes were aligned to IMGT germline references, and each clonotype was defined by a unique CDR3 amino acid sequence together with V-J genes. Clonal expansion, Shannon diversity, and CDR3 relatedness (CalcPairwiseDistances, ClusterSamples) were evaluated with VDJtools, and phylogenetic trees were built with CLCbio workbench. Clones with at least 8 unique UMIs were defined as expanded, with this threshold being based on coefficient-of-variation modelling across technical triplicates. TCRdb trimmed the raw reads at Q25, called clones with MiXCR and kept productive beta chains. Each record represents a unique CDR3 protein, reported with the most common genes and DNA among its rows. For this entry, the V and J calls and clone size follow TCRdb and not the study's own pipeline. The table for this sample lists around 13,000 distinct CDR3 sequences; 10% of them were counted only once. Under 30% of the sample comes from the top ten.

Including cysteine and phenylalanine, the CDR3 has 17 amino acids. Only the CDR3 portion is preserved as DNA: 51 bases, with reading frame beginning at the first base. The germline V gene encodes CDR1 LGHDT and CDR2 YNNKEL (reference sequence). The junction carries 16 bases between V and J, which are trimmed by 1 base and 3 bases respectively. Study-wide conclusions, independent of this receptor: Expanded clones from different subjects shared no identical CDR3 amino acid sequences, which suggests that TCR-beta repertoires were private in all groups. TCR clonal expansion was greatest in HAM/TSP patients and smallest in MS patients, who ranked below even healthy controls.

The sequence was collected from a woman aged 40 to 55 in good health. The sample taken for sequencing was PBMCs. The rearrangement joined TRBV3-1 to TRBJ1-5; the D segment could be TRBD1, given 5 matching bases. The CDR3 reads as follows: CASSQGLQGPYNQPQHF. The nucleotide sequence reads TGTGCCAGCAGCCAAGGACTTCAGGGCCCTTACAATCAGCCCCAGCATTTT. The entire variable domain, with the stretches around the CDR3 drawn from the reference TRBV3-1 and TRBJ1-5 proteins, is DTAVSQTPKYLVTQMGNDKSIKCEQNLGHDTMYWYKQDSKKFLKIMFSYNNKELIINETVPNRFSPKSPDKAHLNLHINSLELGDSAVYFCASSQGLQGPYNQPQHFGDGTRLSIL.